This T cell receptor (beta chain) came from a study of T cells after posttransplantation cyclophosphamide. Treatment was busulfan-fludarabine conditioning, a marrow graft, and cyclophosphamide on days +3 and +4. This clone was observed a few times. Its antigen is as yet unknown. Findings and limits, study-wide: After PTCy, TRB diversity resembled that of CNI/methotrexate controls. Donor-recipient repertoire similarity was low at 1-2 months, rising over year one. Skin or GI-infiltrating T cells shared few TRB sequences with blood.

This table comes from immunoSEQ multiplex PCR, and its TCRdb copy is limited to in-frame clones, with some not included. Of around 5,000 clones in the sample, approximately 2% were seen once. After removal of 1 base from V and 4 bases from J, the junction contained 5 bases not matched to a gene. CDR1 and CDR2 (germline): LGHNA, YNFKEQ. The length of the CDR3 is 15 residues. Sample: PBMCs, taken roughly 220 days after a stem cell transplant with posttransplant cyclophosphamide. The V and J genes are TRBV4-2 and TRBJ1-2, with 8 bases that match TRBD1. The clonotype originates from a young adult male patient who received an allogeneic stem cell transplant from a related donor, was CMV-positive, and had no GVHD. Some T cells may be provided by the graft donor. The CDR3 spells CASSQAGQGAYGYTF. In nucleotides, the CDR3 is TGTGCCAGCAGCCAAGCAGGACAGGGAGCCTATGGCTACACCTTC.